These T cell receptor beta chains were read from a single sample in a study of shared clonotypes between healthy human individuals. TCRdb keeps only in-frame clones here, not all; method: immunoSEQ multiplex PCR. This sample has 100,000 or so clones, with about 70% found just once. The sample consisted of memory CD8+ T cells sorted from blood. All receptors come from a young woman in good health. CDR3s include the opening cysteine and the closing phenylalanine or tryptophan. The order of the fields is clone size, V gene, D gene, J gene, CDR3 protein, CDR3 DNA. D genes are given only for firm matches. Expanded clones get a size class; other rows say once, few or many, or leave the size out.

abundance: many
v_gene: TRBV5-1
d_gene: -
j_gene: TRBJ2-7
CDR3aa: CASTQDASASYEQYF
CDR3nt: TGCGCCAGCACACAGGATGCTAGCGCCTCCTACGAGCAGTACTTC

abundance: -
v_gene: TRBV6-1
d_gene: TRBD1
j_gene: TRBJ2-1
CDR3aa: CASSEKETGGNEQFF
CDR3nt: TGTGCCAGCAGTGAAAAGGAGACAGGGGGCAATGAGCAGTTCTTC

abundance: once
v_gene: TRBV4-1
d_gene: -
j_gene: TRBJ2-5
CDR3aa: CASSQDMVGMAQETQYF
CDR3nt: TGCGCCAGCAGCCAAGATATGGTGGGTATGGCCCAAGAGACCCAGTACTTC

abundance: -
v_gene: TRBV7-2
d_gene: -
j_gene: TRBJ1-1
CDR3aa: CASSPGFMNTEAFF
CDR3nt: TGTGCCAGCAGCCCCGGGTTCATGAACACTGAAGCTTTCTTT

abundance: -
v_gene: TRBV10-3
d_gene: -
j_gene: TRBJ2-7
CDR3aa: CAIGLASYEQYF
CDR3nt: TGTGCCATCGGTCTCGCCTCCTACGAGCAGTACTTC

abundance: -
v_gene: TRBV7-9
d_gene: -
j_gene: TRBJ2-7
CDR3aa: CASSPRSGPSYEQYF
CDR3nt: TGTGCCAGCAGCCCGAGGAGCGGGCCTTCCTACGAGCAGTACTTC

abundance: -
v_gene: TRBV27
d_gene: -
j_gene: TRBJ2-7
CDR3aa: CASSWTPNGEQYF
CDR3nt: TGTGCCAGCAGTTGGACCCCGAACGGCGAGCAGTACTTC

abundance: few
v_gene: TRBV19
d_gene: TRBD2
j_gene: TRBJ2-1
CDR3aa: CASTAPEAGGPGEQFF
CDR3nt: TGTGCCAGTACCGCCCCGGAAGCGGGAGGGCCAGGTGAGCAGTTCTTC

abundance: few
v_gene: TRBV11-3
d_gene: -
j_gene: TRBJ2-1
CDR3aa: CASSLDPWSSYNEQFF
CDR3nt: TGTGCCAGCAGCTTAGATCCGTGGAGCTCCTACAATGAGCAGTTCTTC

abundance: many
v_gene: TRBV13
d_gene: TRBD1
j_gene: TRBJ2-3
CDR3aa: CASSPQGDSTDTQYF
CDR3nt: TGTGCCAGCAGCCCTCAGGGGGACAGCACAGATACGCAGTATTTT

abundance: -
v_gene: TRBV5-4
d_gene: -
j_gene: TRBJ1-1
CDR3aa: CASSQVAENTEAFF
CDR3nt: TGTGCCAGCAGCCAAGTTGCGGAGAACACTGAAGCTTTCTTT

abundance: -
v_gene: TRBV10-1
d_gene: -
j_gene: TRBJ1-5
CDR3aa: CASSEGTGQPQHF
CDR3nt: TGCGCCAGCAGTGAAGGTACCGGACAGCCCCAGCATTTT

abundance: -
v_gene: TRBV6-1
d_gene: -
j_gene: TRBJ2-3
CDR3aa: CASSGPDRLSTDTQYF
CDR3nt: TGTGCCAGCAGTGGACCCGACAGGTTGAGCACAGATACGCAGTATTTT

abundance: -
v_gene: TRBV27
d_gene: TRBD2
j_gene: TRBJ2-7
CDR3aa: CASSAAGAYEQYF
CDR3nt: TGTGCCAGCAGTGCCGCGGGAGCCTACGAGCAGTACTTC

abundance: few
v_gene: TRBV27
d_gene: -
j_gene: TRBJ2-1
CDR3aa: CASSARSEQFF
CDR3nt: TGTGCCAGCAGCGCCCGAAGCGAGCAGTTCTTC

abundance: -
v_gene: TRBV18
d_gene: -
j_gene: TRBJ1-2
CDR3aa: CASSRTFYGYTF
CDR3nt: TGTGCCAGCTCTAGGACCTTCTATGGCTACACCTTC

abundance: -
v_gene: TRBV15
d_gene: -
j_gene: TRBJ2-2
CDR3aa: CATSRESGTGELFF
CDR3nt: TGTGCCACCAGCAGAGAGTCAGGTACCGGGGAGCTGTTTTTT

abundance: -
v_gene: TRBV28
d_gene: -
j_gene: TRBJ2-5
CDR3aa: CASKDPGLPQETQYF
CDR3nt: TGTGCCAGCAAAGACCCAGGACTGCCACAAGAGACCCAGTACTTC

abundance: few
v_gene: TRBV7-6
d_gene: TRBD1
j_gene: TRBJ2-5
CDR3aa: CASSFYQGVVETQYF
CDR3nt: TGTGCCAGCAGCTTTTATCAGGGGGTAGTGGAGACCCAGTACTTC

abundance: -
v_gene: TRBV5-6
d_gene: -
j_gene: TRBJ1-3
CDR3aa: CASSLMPVGRGNTIYF
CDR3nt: TGTGCCAGCAGCTTGATGCCAGTGGGGAGGGGAAACACCATATATTTT

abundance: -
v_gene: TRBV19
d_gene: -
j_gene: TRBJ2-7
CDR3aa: CASSIWFGVAYEQYF
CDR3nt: TGTGCCAGTAGTATTTGGTTTGGGGTGGCCTACGAGCAGTACTTC

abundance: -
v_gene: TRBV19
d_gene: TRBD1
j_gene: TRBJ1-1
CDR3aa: CASSNFIDRAVATEAFF
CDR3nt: TGTGCCAGTAGTAATTTCATTGACAGGGCTGTGGCCACTGAAGCTTTCTTT

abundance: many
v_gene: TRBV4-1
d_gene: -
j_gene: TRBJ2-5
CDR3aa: CASSQDEAGTGRETQYF
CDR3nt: TGCGCCAGCAGCCAAGATGAGGCAGGGACCGGTAGGGAGACCCAGTACTTC

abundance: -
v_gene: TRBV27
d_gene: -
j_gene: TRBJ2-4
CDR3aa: CASSFSLGSIQYF
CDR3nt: TGTGCCAGCAGTTTTAGTCTCGGGAGCATTCAGTACTTC

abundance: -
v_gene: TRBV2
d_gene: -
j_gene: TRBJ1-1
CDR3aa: CASSESSPEAFF
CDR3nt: TGTGCCAGCAGTGAAAGTAGTCCCGAAGCTTTCTTT

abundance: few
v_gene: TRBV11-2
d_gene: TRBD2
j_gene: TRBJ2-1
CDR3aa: CASSLDSRLGGLAGYNEQFF
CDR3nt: TGTGCCAGCAGCTTAGACAGTCGTTTGGGGGGACTAGCGGGATACAATGAGCAGTTCTTC

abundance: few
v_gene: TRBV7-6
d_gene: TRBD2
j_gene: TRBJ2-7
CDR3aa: CASSPGGSGRAYEQYF
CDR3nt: TGTGCCAGCAGCCCAGGTGGGAGCGGGAGGGCCTACGAGCAGTACTTC

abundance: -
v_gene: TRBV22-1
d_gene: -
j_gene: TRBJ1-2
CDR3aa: CPGRNCESGKTYGYTF
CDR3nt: TGTCCTGGGAGAAACTGTGAAAGCGGAAAGACCTATGGCTACACCTTC

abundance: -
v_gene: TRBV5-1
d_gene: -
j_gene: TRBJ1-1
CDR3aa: CASSIQGSPEAFF
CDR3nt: TGCGCCAGCAGCATCCAGGGGAGTCCTGAAGCTTTCTTT

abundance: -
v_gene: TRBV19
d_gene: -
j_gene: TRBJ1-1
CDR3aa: CASARGPEAFF
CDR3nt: TGTGCCAGCGCGAGGGGTCCTGAAGCTTTCTTT

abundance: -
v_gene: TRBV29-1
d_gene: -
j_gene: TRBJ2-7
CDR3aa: CSVAQGRHEQYF
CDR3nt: TGCAGCGTTGCCCAGGGGAGGCACGAGCAGTACTTC

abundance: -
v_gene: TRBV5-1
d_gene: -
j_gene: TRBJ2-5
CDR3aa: CASSLGVGHPQGTQYF
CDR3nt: TGCGCCAGCAGCTTGGGGGTTGGCCACCCTCAGGGGACCCAGTACTTC

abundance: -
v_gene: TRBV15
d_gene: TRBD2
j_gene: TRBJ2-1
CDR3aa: CATSRDSSGSNEQFF
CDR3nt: TGTGCCACCAGCAGAGATTCCAGCGGGAGTAATGAGCAGTTCTTC

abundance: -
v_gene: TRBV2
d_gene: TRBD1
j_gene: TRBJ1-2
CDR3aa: CASSPAGPGQGVHYGYTF
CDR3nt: TGTGCCAGCAGCCCGGCCGGTCCGGGACAGGGGGTACACTATGGCTACACCTTC

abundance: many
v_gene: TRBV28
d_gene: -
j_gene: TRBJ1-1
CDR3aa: CASTPGGEEVSEAFF
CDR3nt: TGTGCCAGCACCCCCGGGGGGGAGGAGGTCTCTGAAGCTTTCTTT

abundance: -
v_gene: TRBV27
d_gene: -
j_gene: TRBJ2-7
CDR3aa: CASSLDSGSIYEQYF
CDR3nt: TGTGCCAGCAGTTTAGATTCCGGGAGCATCTACGAGCAGTACTTC

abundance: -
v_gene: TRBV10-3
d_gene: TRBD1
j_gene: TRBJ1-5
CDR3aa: CAISDGTVSNQPQHF
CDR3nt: TGTGCCATCAGTGATGGGACAGTCAGCAATCAGCCCCAGCATTTT

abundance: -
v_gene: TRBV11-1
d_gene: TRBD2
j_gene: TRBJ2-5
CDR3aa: CASSLGLAGVEQYF
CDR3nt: TGTGCCAGCAGCTTAGGACTAGCGGGAGTGGAGCAGTACTTC

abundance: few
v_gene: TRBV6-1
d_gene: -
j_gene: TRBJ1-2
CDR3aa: CASSSLGGGADGYTF
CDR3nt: TGTGCCAGCAGTTCCCTAGGCGGGGGCGCCGATGGCTACACCTTC

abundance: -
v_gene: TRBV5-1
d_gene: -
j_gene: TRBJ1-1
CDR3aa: CASSLGGVLNTEAFF
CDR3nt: TGCGCCAGCAGTTTGGGAGGGGTTCTGAACACTGAAGCTTTCTTT

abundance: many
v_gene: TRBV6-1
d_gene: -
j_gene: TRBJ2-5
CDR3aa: CASSEGNAQETQYF
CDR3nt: TGTGCCAGCAGTGAAGGAAACGCCCAAGAGACCCAGTACTTC

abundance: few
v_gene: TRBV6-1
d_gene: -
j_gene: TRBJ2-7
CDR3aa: CASSEFLEGGYEQYF
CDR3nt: TGTGCCAGCAGTGAATTTTTAGAGGGTGGATACGAGCAGTACTTC

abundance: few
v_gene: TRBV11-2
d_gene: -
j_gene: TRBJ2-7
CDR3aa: CASSLGGDITSSYEQYF
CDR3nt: TGTGCCAGCAGCTTAGGGGGCGACATCACCTCCTCCTACGAGCAGTACTTC

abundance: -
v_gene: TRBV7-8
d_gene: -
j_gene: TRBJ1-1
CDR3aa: CASSPDRMWGTEAFF
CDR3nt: TGTGCCAGCAGCCCCGATCGGATGTGGGGAACTGAAGCTTTCTTT

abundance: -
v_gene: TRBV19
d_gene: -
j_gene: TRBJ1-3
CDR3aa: CASSIGDSGNTIYF
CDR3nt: TGTGCCAGTAGTATAGGGGACTCCGGAAACACCATATATTTT

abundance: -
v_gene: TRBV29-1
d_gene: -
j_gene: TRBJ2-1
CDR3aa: CSVHPPYNEQFF
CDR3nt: TGCAGCGTTCACCCGCCCTACAATGAGCAGTTCTTC

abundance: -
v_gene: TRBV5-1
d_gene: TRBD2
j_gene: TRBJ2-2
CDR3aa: CASTQTEAGGPSAGELFF
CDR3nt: TGCGCCAGCACCCAAACCGAGGCGGGAGGGCCTAGTGCCGGGGAGCTGTTTTTT

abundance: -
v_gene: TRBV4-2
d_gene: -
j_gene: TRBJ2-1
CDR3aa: CASSQGTGGVNEQFF
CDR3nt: TGTGCCAGCAGCCAAGGGACTGGGGGTGTGAATGAGCAGTTCTTC

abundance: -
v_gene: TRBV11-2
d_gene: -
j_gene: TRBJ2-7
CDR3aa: CASSSPGAGQIYEQYF
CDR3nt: TGTGCCAGCAGCTCCCCCGGGGCAGGGCAGATCTACGAGCAGTACTTC

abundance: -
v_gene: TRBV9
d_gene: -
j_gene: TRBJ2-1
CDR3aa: CASSEGLGGSYNEQFF
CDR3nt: TGTGCCAGCAGCGAGGGGTTGGGTGGCTCCTACAATGAGCAGTTCTTC

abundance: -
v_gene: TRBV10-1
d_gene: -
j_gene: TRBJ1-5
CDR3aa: CASSDPDGFQQPQHF
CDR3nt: TGCGCCAGCAGTGACCCCGACGGGTTCCAACAGCCCCAGCATTTT

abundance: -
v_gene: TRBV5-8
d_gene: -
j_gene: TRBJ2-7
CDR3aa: CASSLKGGLSSYEQYF
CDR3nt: TGTGCCAGCAGCTTGAAAGGGGGTCTAAGCTCCTACGAGCAGTACTTC

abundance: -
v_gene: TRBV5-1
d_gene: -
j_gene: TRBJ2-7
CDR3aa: CASSYYGGASSYEQYF
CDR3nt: TGCGCCAGCAGCTACTACGGAGGAGCAAGCTCCTACGAGCAGTACTTC

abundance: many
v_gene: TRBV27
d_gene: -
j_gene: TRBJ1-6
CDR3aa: CASSYYNSSPLHF
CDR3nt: TGTGCCAGCAGTTATTATAACTCCTCACCCCTCCACTTT

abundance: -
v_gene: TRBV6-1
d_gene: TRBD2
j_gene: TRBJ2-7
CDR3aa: CASSVGTSGSYEQYF
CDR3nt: TGTGCCAGCAGTGTGGGGACTAGCGGCTCCTACGAGCAGTACTTC

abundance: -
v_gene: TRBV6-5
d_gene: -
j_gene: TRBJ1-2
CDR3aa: CASYNYGYTF
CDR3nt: TGTGCCAGCTATAACTATGGCTACACCTTC